These 12 T cell receptor beta chains came from one sample sequenced in a study of monozygotic twins with inflammatory bowel disease. TCRdb re-called the 5' RACE reads; every CDR3 protein appears as one record, without DNA. The ten most abundant clones cover more than 4.5% of a sample with approximately 300,000 distinct CDR3 sequences. The sequenced sample consisted of blood. These receptors all come from a human donor with ulcerative colitis or Crohn's disease, or a healthy co-twin of an affected twin (not recorded which).

V gene TRBV29-1 combines with J gene TRBJ2-1; the TCRdb call, TRBD2, lacks DNA for checking. Per the germline V gene, CDR1 is SQVTM and CDR2 is ANQGSEA. CDR3 length: 12 amino acids. CDR3 sequence: CSVEGGVVEQFF.

This chain joins TRBV5-1 and TRBJ2-1; as DNA is missing, the TRBD2 call by TCRdb cannot be tested. Germline assignment: CDR1 SGHRS and CDR2 YFSETQ. This CDR3 has 13 residues. The CDR3 is CASRGLAVHEQFF.

The V call is TRBV7-2, the J call TRBJ2-1; the TCRdb call, TRBD2, lacks DNA for checking. CDR3 length equals 14 residues. CDR1 and CDR2 from the germline V gene are SGHTA and FQGNSA. The CDR3 loop reads CASSLGPSPNEQFF.

The chain employs TRBV7-6 and TRBJ1-5; checking the TCRdb D call of TRBD1 is not possible without DNA. This CDR3 has 15 amino acids. Germline CDR1 is SGHVS and CDR2 is FNYEAQ. The chain's CDR3 is CASSLAGGPGQPQHF.

The rearrangement uses TRBV5-4 and TRBJ2-1; without DNA, the TCRdb call of TRBD1 cannot be checked. The CDR3 has 15 amino acids. Germline values: CDR1 SGHNT, CDR2 YYREEE (reference sequence). The CDR3: CASRMDSGGYNEQFF.

The J gene is TRBJ2-7, the V gene TRBV18; checking the TCRdb D call of TRBD1 is not possible without DNA. CDR3 size: 14 residues. Germline lookup yields CDR1 KGHSH and CDR2 LQKENI. CDR3 sequence reads: CASSPRDSTYEQYF.

The chain employs TRBV19 and TRBJ1-3; TCRdb indicates TRBD1, and absent DNA this call remains unverified. The CDR3 contains 14 residues. The V gene's germline CDR1 is LNHDA and CDR2 SQIVND (reference sequence). CDR3 sequence: CASKDTFSGNTIYF.

This chain connects TRBV5-1 to TRBJ2-6. This CDR3 region has 15 residues. Germline V CDR1 and CDR2: SGHRS, YFSETQ. This CDR3 reads CASSFQPSGANVLTF.

The chain is built from TRBV6-6 and TRBJ2-3. The germline CDR1 and CDR2 sequences are MNHNY and SVGAGI (reference sequence). The length of the CDR3 is 11 residues. CDR3: CASSELATQYF.

CDR3: CASSQDAGQISYEQYF. The J gene is TRBJ2-7, the V gene TRBV4-3; TCRdb calls TRBD1, which cannot be checked without DNA. CDR1 is LGHNA, CDR2 YSLEER, per germline. The CDR3 runs to 16 residues.

This chain joins TRBV5-6 and TRBJ2-1. The CDR3 is made up of 14 amino acids. Germline V gene lookup returns CDR1 SGHDT and CDR2 YYEEEE. CDR3 loop: CASTVGGNYNEQFF.

The J gene is TRBJ2-1, the V gene TRBV6-5; no DNA is available, so the TRBD2 call from TCRdb remains unchecked. Germline V gene sequence: CDR1 MNHEY, CDR2 SVGAGI. The CDR3 is 19 amino acids. The CDR3 protein is CASSYSGTSGGTLWGEQFF.